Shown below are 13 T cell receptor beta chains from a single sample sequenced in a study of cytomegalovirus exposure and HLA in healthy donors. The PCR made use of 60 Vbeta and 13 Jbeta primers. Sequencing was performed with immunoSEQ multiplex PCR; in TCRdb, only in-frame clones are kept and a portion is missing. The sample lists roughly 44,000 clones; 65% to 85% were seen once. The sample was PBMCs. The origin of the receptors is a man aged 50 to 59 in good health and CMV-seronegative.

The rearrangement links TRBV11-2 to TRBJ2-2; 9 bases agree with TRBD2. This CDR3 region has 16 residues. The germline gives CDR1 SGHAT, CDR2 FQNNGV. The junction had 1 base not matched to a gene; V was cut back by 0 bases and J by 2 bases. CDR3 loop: CASSLERGGNTGELFF. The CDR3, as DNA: TGTGCCAGCAGCTTAGAGCGGGGGGGCAACACCGGGGAGCTGTTTTTT.

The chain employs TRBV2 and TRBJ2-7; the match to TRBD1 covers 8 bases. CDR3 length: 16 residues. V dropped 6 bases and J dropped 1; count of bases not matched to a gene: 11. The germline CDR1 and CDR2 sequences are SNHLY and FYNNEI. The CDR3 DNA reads TGTGCCAGCAGCTATCAGGGGGCAGGAATTTCCTACGAGCAGTACTTC. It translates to CASSYQGAGISYEQYF.

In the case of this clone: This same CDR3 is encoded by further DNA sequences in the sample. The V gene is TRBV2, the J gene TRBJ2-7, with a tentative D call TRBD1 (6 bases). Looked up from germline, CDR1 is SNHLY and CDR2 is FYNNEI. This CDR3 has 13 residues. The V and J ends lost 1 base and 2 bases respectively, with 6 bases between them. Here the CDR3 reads CASSEGTAYEQYF. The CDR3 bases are TGTGCCAGCAGTGAAGGGACAGCCTACGAGCAGTACTTC. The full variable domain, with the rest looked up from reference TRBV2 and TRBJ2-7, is EPEVTQTPSHQVTQMGQEVILRCVPISNHLYFYWYRQILGQKVEFLVSFYNNEISEKSEIFDDQFSVERPDGSNFTLKIRSTKLEDSAMYFCASSEGTAYEQYFGPGTRLTVT.

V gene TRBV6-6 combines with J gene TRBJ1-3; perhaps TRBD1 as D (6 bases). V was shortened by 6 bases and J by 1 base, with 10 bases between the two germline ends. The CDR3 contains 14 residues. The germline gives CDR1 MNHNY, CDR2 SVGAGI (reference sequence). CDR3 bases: TGTGCCAGCAGGGACAGTATATCTGGAAACACCATATATTTT. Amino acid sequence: CASRDSISGNTIYF.

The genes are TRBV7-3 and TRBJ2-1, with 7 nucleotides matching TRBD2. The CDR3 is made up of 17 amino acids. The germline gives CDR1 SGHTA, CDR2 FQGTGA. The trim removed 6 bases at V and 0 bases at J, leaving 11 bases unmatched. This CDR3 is CASSPIERGYSYNEQFF. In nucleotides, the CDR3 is TGTGCCAGCAGTCCTATCGAGCGGGGATACTCCTACAATGAGCAGTTCTTC.

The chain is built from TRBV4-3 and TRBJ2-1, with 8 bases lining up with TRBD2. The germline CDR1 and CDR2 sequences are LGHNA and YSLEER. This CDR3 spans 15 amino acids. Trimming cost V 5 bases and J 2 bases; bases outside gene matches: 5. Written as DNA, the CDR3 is TGCGCCAGCAGCACCAGCGGGAGCCCCTACAATGAGCAGTTCTTC. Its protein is CASSTSGSPYNEQFF.

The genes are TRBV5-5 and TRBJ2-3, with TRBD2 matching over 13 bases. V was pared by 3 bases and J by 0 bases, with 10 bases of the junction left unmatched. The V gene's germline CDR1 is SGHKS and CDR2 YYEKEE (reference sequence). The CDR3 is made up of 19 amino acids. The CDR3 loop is CASSSGLAGFGGSTDTQYF. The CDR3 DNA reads TGTGCCAGCAGCTCGGGACTAGCGGGGTTCGGGGGGAGCACAGATACGCAGTATTTT.

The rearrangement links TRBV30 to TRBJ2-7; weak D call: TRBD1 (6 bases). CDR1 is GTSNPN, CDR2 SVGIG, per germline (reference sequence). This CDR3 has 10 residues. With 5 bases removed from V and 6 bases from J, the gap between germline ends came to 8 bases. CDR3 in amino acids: CAWGQTEQYF. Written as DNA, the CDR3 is TGTGCCTGGGGACAGACCGAGCAGTACTTC.

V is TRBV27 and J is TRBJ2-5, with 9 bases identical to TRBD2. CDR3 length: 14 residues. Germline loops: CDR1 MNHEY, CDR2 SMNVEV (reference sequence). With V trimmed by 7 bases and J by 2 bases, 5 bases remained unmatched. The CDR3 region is CASTPTSGQETQYF. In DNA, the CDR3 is TGTGCCAGCACACCGACTAGCGGACAAGAGACCCAGTACTTC.

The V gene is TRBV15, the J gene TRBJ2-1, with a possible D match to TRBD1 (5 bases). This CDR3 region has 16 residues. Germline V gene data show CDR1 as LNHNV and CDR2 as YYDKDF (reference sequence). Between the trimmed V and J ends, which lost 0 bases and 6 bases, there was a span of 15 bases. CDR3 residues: CATSRDVQGSGNEQFF. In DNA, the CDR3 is TGTGCCACCAGCAGAGATGTGCAGGGTTCGGGCAATGAGCAGTTCTTC.

CDR3 coding DNA: TGCAGCGTTCGAAGTCTGGGGGGGAATGAAAAACTGTTTTTT. It translates to CSVRSLGGNEKLFF. The chain joins TRBV29-1 to TRBJ1-4; possible D gene TRBD1, 5 bases. Trimming pared 5 bases from V and 5 bases from J, leaving 15 bases between. Germline V lookup: CDR1 SQVTM, CDR2 ANQGSEA. This CDR3 comprises 14 residues.

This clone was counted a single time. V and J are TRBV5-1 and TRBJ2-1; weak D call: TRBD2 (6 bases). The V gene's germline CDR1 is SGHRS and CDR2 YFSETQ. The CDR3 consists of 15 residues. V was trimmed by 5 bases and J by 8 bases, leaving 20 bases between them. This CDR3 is CASRRWGDPGDEQFF. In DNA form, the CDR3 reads TGCGCCAGCAGAAGGTGGGGGGACCCGGGGGATGAGCAGTTCTTC.

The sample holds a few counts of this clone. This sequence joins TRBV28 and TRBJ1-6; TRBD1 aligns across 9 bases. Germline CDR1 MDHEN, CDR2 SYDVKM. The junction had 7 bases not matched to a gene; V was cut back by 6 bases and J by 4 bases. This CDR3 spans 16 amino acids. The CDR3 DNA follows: TGTGCCAGCAGGACCGGGACAGGGATTTATAATTCACCCCTCCACTTT. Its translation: CASRTGTGIYNSPLHF.